A single sample is the source of the 30 T cell receptor beta chains below, sequenced in a study of CD8+CD57+ T cells in acquired aplastic anemia. Patients picked for sequencing had shown CD8+CD57+ cell expansion detected by flow cytometry. The study profiled TCR beta VDJ and CDR3 using genomic DNA as template. TCRdb re-called the reads through MiXCR, storing one row per CDR3 protein. The data show 150,000 to 180,000 distinct CDR3 sequences, 40% to 65% seen once. Sequenced: sorted CD4+, CD8+, or CD8+CD57+ T cells (not recorded which) from PBMCs. The source of these receptors is a human donor with aplastic anemia.

The J gene is TRBJ2-7, the V gene TRBV29-1; TRBD2 might be the D (5 bases). V gave up 8 bases and J gave up 4 bases, with 9 bases separating them. This CDR3 is built from 10 residues. Looked up from germline, CDR1 is SQVTM and CDR2 is ANQGSEA. This CDR3 is CSLEGYEQYF. The CDR3 nucleotides read TGCAGCCTAGAGGGTTACGAGCAGTACTTC.

The chain recombines TRBV19 with TRBJ1-3, with D possibly matching TRBD1 (5 bases). The ends were cut back, 8 bases at V and 0 bases at J, with 11 bases in the middle. The CDR3 length is 14 residues. In germline, CDR1 is LNHDA, CDR2 SQIVND (reference sequence). The CDR3 sequence is CASASGGSGNTIYF. DNA of the CDR3: TGTGCCAGTGCATCCGGGGGCTCTGGAAACACCATATATTTT.

In this sample, this clonotype turned up many times. Here the CDR3 DNA reads TGTGCCAGCAGGGTGCGACAGAACACTGAAGCTTTCTTT. This translates into CASRVRQNTEAFF. This chain uses TRBV7-9 with TRBJ1-1; D is ambiguous. The germline V gene has CDR1 SEHNR and CDR2 FQNEAQ (reference sequence). V dropped 6 bases and J dropped 1 base, with 9 bases sitting between them. The CDR3 has 13 residues.

Relative to its sample, this clonotype is large. The chain is built from TRBV7-6 and TRBJ2-1; D possibly matches TRBD1 or TRBD2 (5 bases each). The germline gives CDR1 SGHVS, CDR2 FNYEAQ. Trimming left V 8 bases short and J 6 bases short, with 17 bases between. The CDR3 length is 14 residues. The CDR3 coding sequence is TGTGCCAGCGGGCCCGTCCGGGACCGCAATGAGCAGTTCTTC. It yields the protein CASGPVRDRNEQFF.

The chain employs TRBV20-1 and TRBJ2-7, with 11 bases fitting TRBD2. The CDR3 runs 15 residues. From germline, CDR1 is DFQATT and CDR2 SNEGSKA (reference sequence). V lost 4 bases to trimming and J lost 0 bases; unmatched junction nucleotides: 5. Here the CDR3 reads CSANRLAGSSYEQYF. CDR3 DNA: TGCAGTGCTAACCGACTAGCGGGGAGCTCCTACGAGCAGTACTTC.

The chain carries TRBV7-3 and TRBJ2-5; 10 bases match TRBD1. The V and J ends lost 5 bases and 7 bases, in that order; junction bases with no gene match: 7. The CDR3 totals 14 residues. Per germline, CDR1 SGHTA and CDR2 FQGTGA. The CDR3 DNA reads TGTGCCAGCAGCCCGGGACAGGGGTTGGCGACCCAGTACTTC. It is translated as CASSPGQGLATQYF.

The CDR3 loop reads CASSLGLAETQYF. CDR3 sequence (DNA): TGTGCCAGCAGCCTAGGACTAGCGGAGACCCAGTACTTC. The chain is built from TRBV7-2 and TRBJ2-5; TRBD2 matches 9 bases. CDR1 and CDR2 (germline): SGHTA, FQGNSA. J was trimmed by 5 bases and V by 5 bases; bases with no gene match: 3. This CDR3 region has 13 residues.

The V gene is TRBV2, the J gene TRBJ2-7, with TRBD2 as a possible D gene (5 bases). The CDR3 totals 13 residues. Germline CDR1 SNHLY, CDR2 FYNNEI. The V end was cut by 8 bases, the J end by 3 bases, with 14 bases between. CDR3 sequence reads: CASAVDGLYEQYF. In nucleotides, the CDR3 is TGTGCCAGCGCTGTCGACGGACTCTACGAGCAGTACTTC.

V gene TRBV2 combines with J gene TRBJ1-1, with D unclear. Looked up from germline, CDR1 is SNHLY and CDR2 is FYNNEI. V lost 8 bases and J lost 1, with 11 bases in between. The CDR3 extends over 13 amino acids. DNA of the CDR3: TGTGCCAGCGTACCGAACCGGAACACTGAAGCTTTCTTT. Translating gives CASVPNRNTEAFF.

The chain carries TRBV10-2 and TRBJ2-1; TRBD1 is a possible D gene (6 bases). The CDR3 is 15 residues long. V was clipped by 3 bases and J by 6 bases, with 15 bases between them. CDR1 is WSHSY, CDR2 SAAADI, per germline. CDR3 amino acids: CASSERPEGGNEQFF. As DNA, the CDR3 is TGCGCCAGCAGTGAACGACCGGAAGGGGGCAATGAGCAGTTCTTC.

The chain employs TRBV6-1 and TRBJ2-7; maybe TRBD1 (6 bases). CDR3 length equals 15 residues. The V end was cut by 5 bases, the J end by 5 bases, with 19 bases between. CDR1 MNHNS and CDR2 SASEGT come from the germline V gene. The CDR3 sequence is CASSPLGAGSDEQYF. In nucleotides, the CDR3 is TGTGCCAGCAGTCCCCTGGGGGCAGGGAGCGACGAGCAGTACTTC.

This clonotype was observed a handful of times. A much larger clone differs by one base, so this may be a read error. V gene TRBV11-1 combines with J gene TRBJ1-2; 7 nucleotides line up with TRBD1. This CDR3 spans 18 amino acids. Germline CDR1 and CDR2: SGHAT and FQDESV (reference sequence). The CDR3 DNA follows: TGTGCCAGCAGCTTAGCCGCTGGAGGGGGCCGAGCTAACTGTGGCTACACCTTC. Its protein is CASSLAAGGGRANCGYTF.

This clonotype was counted only a few times. The chain links TRBV24-1 to TRBJ2-1; the D gene is possibly TRBD1 (6 bases). V lost 1 base and J 6 bases, leaving 9 bases between the germline ends. CDR1 and CDR2 from the germline V gene are KGHDR and SFDVKD. This CDR3 has 14 amino acids. The CDR3 reads CATSDLSQGNEQFF. The CDR3 DNA follows: TGTGCCACCAGTGATTTATCACAGGGCAATGAGCAGTTCTTC.

This clonotype showed up many times. V usage is TRBV11-1 and J usage is TRBJ2-1; the D gene is possibly TRBD1 (6 bases). This CDR3 is built from 16 residues. Trimming shortened V by 4 bases and J by 2 bases, and 15 bases separated the two germline ends. CDR1 is SGHAT and CDR2 is FQDESV in the germline V gene (reference sequence). Here the CDR3 DNA reads TGTGCCAGCAGCTCCCTTACAGGGTCCACCTACAATGAGCAGTTCTTC. Protein: CASSSLTGSTYNEQFF.

This clonotype has at least ten counts. This CDR3 reads CASSLLAGPDTQYF. The CDR3 region has the DNA TGTGCCAGCAGTTTACTAGCGGGGCCAGATACGCAGTATTTT. The chain joins TRBV12-3 or TRBV12-4 to TRBJ2-3; 9 bases agree with TRBD2. The CDR3 sequence is 14 residues long. V gave up 2 bases and J gave up 4 bases; unmatched junction bases: 1.

In its sample, this clonotype was seen many times. The chain employs TRBV6-5 and TRBJ2-7, with D tentatively TRBD2 (5 bases). CDR1 is MNHEY, CDR2 SVGAGI, per germline. V was pared by 4 bases and J by 2 bases, with 12 bases between. CDR3 length: 14 amino acids. The CDR3 DNA follows: TGTGCCAGCAGTTGGCGGACGGGGACCTACGAGCAGTACTTC. This gives the protein CASSWRTGTYEQYF.

This clonotype was observed at least ten times. The chain couples TRBV12-3 or TRBV12-4 to TRBJ2-5; 10 nucleotides match TRBD2. The CDR3 totals 14 residues. Trimming at V came to 4 bases and at J to 3 bases, leaving 2 bases not matched to a gene. The CDR3 DNA follows: TGTGCCAGCAGTTACGGACTAGCGGAAGAGACCCAGTACTTC. It codes for CASSYGLAEETQYF.

The chain couples TRBV5-1 to TRBJ2-3; D possibly corresponds to TRBD1 (5 bases). CDR1 and CDR2 (germline): SGHRS, YFSETQ. The V end lost 3 bases, the J end lost 1 base, and 15 bases lay between the germline ends. The CDR3 contains 16 residues. CDR3 region: CASSSYRSPGTDTQYF. The CDR3 DNA is TGCGCCAGCAGCTCTTACAGGTCCCCTGGCACAGATACGCAGTATTTT.

With respect to this clonotype: A read error may explain this, as a much larger clone is one base away. The CDR3 loop is CASGYSEEVSEAFF. In nucleotides, the CDR3 is TGTGCTAGTGGCTATAGCGAGGAGGTTAGTGAAGCTTTCTTT. This chain connects TRBV12-5 to TRBJ1-1; D call uncertain. This CDR3 region has 14 residues. Germline CDR1 and CDR2: LGHNT and FRNRAP. V was pared by 6 bases and J by 7 bases, with 18 bases between.

This clonotype was observed at least ten times. The chain employs TRBV6-1 and TRBJ2-7, with D possibly TRBD2 on 6 matching bases. This CDR3 comprises 14 residues. Germline V lookup: CDR1 MNHNS, CDR2 SASEGT. Trimming stripped 6 bases from V and 3 bases from J, with 15 bases between. CDR3 loop: CASRETSAVYEQYF. CDR3 nucleotides: TGTGCCAGCAGAGAGACTAGTGCGGTCTACGAGCAGTACTTC.

This clonotype was counted at least ten times. The chain combines TRBV7-9 with TRBJ2-1; a weak D match, TRBD2 (7 bases). The V and J ends lost 8 bases and 0 bases respectively, with 11 bases between them. This CDR3 is 14 amino acids long. Germline values: CDR1 SEHNR, CDR2 FQNEAQ (reference sequence). The CDR3, as DNA: TGTGCCAGCGAGGGGGGGGACTCCTACAATGAGCAGTTCTTC. This sequence encodes CASEGGDSYNEQFF.

This clonotype came up many times. The J gene is TRBJ1-3, the V gene TRBV20-1; TRBD1 aligns across 8 bases. Germline V gives CDR1 DFQATT, CDR2 SNEGSKA (reference sequence). Trimming took 0 bases from V and 3 from J; bases not matched to a gene: 10. The CDR3 extends over 17 amino acids. The CDR3 sequence is CSARDPSTGEGGNTIYF. DNA for the CDR3: TGCAGTGCTAGAGATCCGTCGACAGGGGAAGGTGGAAACACCATATATTTT.

The genes are TRBV10-3 and TRBJ1-1, with D maybe TRBD1 (5 bases). The CDR3 loop spans 15 amino acids. The germline V gene encodes CDR1 ENHRY and CDR2 SYGVKD. CDR3 region: CSTGKTWGVGTEAFF. CDR3 coding DNA: TGTTCCACCGGGAAGACATGGGGGGTAGGGACTGAAGCTTTCTTT.

V and J are TRBV11-2 and TRBJ2-5; 13 bases map to TRBD2. The CDR3 extends over 16 amino acids. V lost 4 bases and J lost 2; bases outside the gene matches: 4. Germline values: CDR1 SGHAT, CDR2 FQNNGV. The CDR3 nucleotides are TGTGCCAGCAGCTCGGGACTAGCGGGAACTCAAGAGACCCAGTACTTC. It yields the protein CASSSGLAGTQETQYF.

The genes are TRBV7-8 and TRBJ2-3; 9 bases are a match to TRBD2. V lost 2 bases and J lost 4; bases outside the gene matches: 7. Germline assignment: CDR1 SGHVS and CDR2 FQNEAQ. This CDR3 has 16 residues. CDR3 coding DNA: TGTGCCAGCAGCTTAATGCGCGGGGGGGTCGCAGATACGCAGTATTTT. Residues: CASSLMRGGVADTQYF.

The rearrangement joins TRBV6-1 to TRBJ1-2; no reliable D call. V was cut by 1 base and J by 7 bases, with 19 bases left in between. This CDR3 region has 16 residues. Germline CDR1 reads MNHNS; CDR2 reads SASEGT. The CDR3 protein is CASSEGPERPLGGYTF. In DNA, the CDR3 is TGTGCCAGCAGTGAAGGGCCGGAACGACCCCTGGGTGGCTACACCTTC.

The sample holds many counts of this clonotype. The chain recombines TRBV5-6 with TRBJ1-2; D is undetermined. V was trimmed by 0 bases and J by 3 bases, leaving 12 bases between them. This CDR3 is 15 amino acids long. Germline values: CDR1 SGHDT, CDR2 YYEEEE. Here the CDR3 DNA reads TGTGCCAGCAGCTTGGGAACGAACAACTACTATGGCTACACCTTC. It translates to CASSLGTNNYYGYTF.

This clonotype was observed a few times. CDR3 loop: CASSFSGDDSPLHF. The DNA of the CDR3 is TGCGCCAGCAGCTTCTCAGGGGACGACTCACCCCTCCACTTT. The V gene is TRBV5-1, the J gene TRBJ1-6; TRBD1 is a possible D gene (6 bases). This CDR3 comprises 14 residues. Trimming took off 2 bases at V and 10 bases at J, with 13 bases between the two ends. Looked up from germline, CDR1 is SGHRS and CDR2 is YFSETQ. Supplemented by reference TRBV5-1 and TRBJ1-6, the full variable domain reads KAGVTQTPRYLIKTRGQQVTLSCSPISGHRSVSWYQQTPGQGLQFLFEYFSETQRNKGNFPGRFSGRQFSNSRSEMNVSTLELGDSALYLCASSFSGDDSPLHFGNGTRLTVT.

This clonotype came up many times. The V gene is TRBV6-5, the J gene TRBJ2-3; the D is unclear. The germline V gene encodes CDR1 MNHEY and CDR2 SVGAGI. The CDR3 runs to 13 residues. Trimming removed 0 bases from V and 4 bases from J, with 5 bases in between. The CDR3 loop is CASSYSMADTQYF. The CDR3 DNA reads as TGTGCCAGCAGTTACTCGATGGCAGATACGCAGTATTTT.

There are a few counts of this clonotype. The chain carries TRBV3-1 and TRBJ2-1; D is uncertain. V lost 5 bases, J lost 15 bases, and 8 bases lay in between. CDR3 size: 9 residues. CDR1 and CDR2 from the germline V gene are LGHDT and YNNKEL (reference sequence). The CDR3 DNA reads TGTGCCAGCAGCTTAAACCGGTTCTTC. Amino acids: CASSLNRFF.